The TCR beta chain under discussion was sequenced for a study of vaccination and CD4 T cells after COVID-19. Study-wide context: Two doses of either BNT162b2 or mRNA-1273 vaccine went to participants.

Study-wide findings and caveats: Within the convalescent patients, spike mono-reactivity was found in 304 of 307 vaccine-specific clones.

Only a few counts were recorded for this clonotype. The antigen is not known. Oncomine TCR Beta short-read sequencing was applied to DNA from cultured CD4+ T cells. Each CDR3 protein is one row after TCRdb ran MiXCR on the PCR reads. The sample holds about 18,000 distinct CDR3 sequences, 50% to 60% seen once. Treatment indicated: roughly 10-day PBMC culture with coronavirus spike peptide pools or control peptides (ViraFEST assay). CDR3 length: 20 residues. Germline CDR1 reads DFQATT; CDR2 reads SNEGSKA (reference sequence). Between the trimmed V and J ends, which lost 5 bases and 0 bases, there was a span of 29 bases.

The input for sequencing was CD4+ T cells from blood, cultured in vitro, taken before SARS-CoV-2 vaccination. The genes are TRBV20-1 and TRBJ1-5; tentative D call: TRBD1 (5 bases). This receptor was taken from a human donor who had recovered from COVID-19. This CDR3 reads CSASEDTYDGLAYSNQPQHF. The CDR3 coding sequence is TGCAGTGCTTCTGAGGACACATACGACGGGTTGGCTTATAGCAATCAGCCCCAGCATTTT.